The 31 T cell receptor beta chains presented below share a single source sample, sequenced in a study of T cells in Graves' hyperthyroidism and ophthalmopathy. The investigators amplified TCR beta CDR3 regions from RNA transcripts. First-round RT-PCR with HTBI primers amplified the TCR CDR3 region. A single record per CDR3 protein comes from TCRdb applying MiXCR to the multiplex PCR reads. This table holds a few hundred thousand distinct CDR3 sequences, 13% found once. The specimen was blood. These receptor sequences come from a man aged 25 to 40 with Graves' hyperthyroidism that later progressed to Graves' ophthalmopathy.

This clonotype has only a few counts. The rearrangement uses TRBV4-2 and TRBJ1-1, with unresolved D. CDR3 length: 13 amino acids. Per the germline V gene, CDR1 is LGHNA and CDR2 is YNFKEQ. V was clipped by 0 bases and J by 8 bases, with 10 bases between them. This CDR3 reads CASSQDREEEAFF. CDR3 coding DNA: TGTGCCAGCAGCCAAGATCGTGAAGAGGAAGCTTTCTTT.

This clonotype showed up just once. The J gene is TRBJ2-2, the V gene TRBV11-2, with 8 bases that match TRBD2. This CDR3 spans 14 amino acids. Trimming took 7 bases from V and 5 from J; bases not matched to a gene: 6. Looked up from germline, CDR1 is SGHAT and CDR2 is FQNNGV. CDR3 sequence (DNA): TGTGCCAGCAACCCGGGGGGGGTAACCGGGGAGCTGTTTTTT. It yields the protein CASNPGGVTGELFF.

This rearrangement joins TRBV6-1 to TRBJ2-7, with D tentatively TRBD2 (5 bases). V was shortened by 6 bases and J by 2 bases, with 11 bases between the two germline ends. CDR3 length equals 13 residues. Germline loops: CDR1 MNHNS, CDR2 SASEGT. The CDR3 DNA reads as TGTGCCAGCAGAGCCGGGGTTGCCTACGAGCAGTACTTC. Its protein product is CASRAGVAYEQYF.

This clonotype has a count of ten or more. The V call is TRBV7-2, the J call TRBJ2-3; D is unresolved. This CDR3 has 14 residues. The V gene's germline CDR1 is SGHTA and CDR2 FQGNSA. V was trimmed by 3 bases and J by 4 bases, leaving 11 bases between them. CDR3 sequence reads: CASSFRLGADTQYF. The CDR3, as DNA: TGTGCCAGCAGCTTCCGACTTGGTGCAGATACGCAGTATTTT. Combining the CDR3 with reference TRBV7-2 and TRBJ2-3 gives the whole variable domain GAGVSQSPSNKVTEKGKDVELRCDPISGHTALYWYRQSLGQGLEFLIYFQGNSAPDKSGLPSDRFSAERTGGSVSTLTIQRTQQEDSAVYLCASSFRLGADTQYFGPGTRLTVL.

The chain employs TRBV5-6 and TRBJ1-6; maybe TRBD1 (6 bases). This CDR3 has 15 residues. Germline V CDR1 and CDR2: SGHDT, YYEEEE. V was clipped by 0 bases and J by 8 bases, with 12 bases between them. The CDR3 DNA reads TGTGCCAGCAGCTTGGAACAGGGCCCTTATTCACCCCTCCACTTT. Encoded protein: CASSLEQGPYSPLHF.

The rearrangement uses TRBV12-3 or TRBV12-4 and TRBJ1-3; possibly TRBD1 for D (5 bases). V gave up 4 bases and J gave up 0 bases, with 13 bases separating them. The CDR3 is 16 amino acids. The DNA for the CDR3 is TGTGCCAGCAGTTCTACGGGACTCGACTCTGGAAACACCATATATTTT. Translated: CASSSTGLDSGNTIYF.

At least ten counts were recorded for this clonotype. The DNA of the CDR3 is TGTGCCAGCAGCTCGCAACGGGGGGCATACACTGAAGCTTTCTTT. Residues: CASSSQRGAYTEAFF. The rearrangement joins TRBV11-3 to TRBJ1-1; TRBD1 might be the D (6 bases). Looked up from germline, CDR1 is SGHNT and CDR2 is YENEEA. The CDR3 is made up of 15 amino acids. V was pared by 4 bases and J by 3 bases, with 15 bases between.

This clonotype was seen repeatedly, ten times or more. CDR3 region: CASSLPGGFYEQYF. In nucleotides, the CDR3 is TGTGCCAGCAGCTTACCAGGGGGATTCTACGAGCAGTACTTC. V and J are TRBV7-2 and TRBJ2-7; 7 bases agree with TRBD1. After removal of 2 bases from V and 3 bases from J, the junction contained 4 bases not matched to a gene. The CDR3 loop spans 14 amino acids. The V gene's germline CDR1 is SGHTA and CDR2 FQGNSA. Combining the CDR3 with reference TRBV7-2 and TRBJ2-7 gives the whole variable domain GAGVSQSPSNKVTEKGKDVELRCDPISGHTALYWYRQSLGQGLEFLIYFQGNSAPDKSGLPSDRFSAERTGGSVSTLTIQRTQQEDSAVYLCASSLPGGFYEQYFGPGTRLTVT.

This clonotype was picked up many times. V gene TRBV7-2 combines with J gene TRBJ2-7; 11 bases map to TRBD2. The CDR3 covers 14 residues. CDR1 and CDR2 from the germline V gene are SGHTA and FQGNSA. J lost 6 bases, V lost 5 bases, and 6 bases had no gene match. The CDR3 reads CASSGTGTSGEQYF. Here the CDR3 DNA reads TGTGCCAGCAGCGGAACCGGGACTAGCGGCGAGCAGTACTTC. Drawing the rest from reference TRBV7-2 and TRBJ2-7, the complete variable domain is GAGVSQSPSNKVTEKGKDVELRCDPISGHTALYWYRQSLGQGLEFLIYFQGNSAPDKSGLPSDRFSAERTGGSVSTLTIQRTQQEDSAVYLCASSGTGTSGEQYFGPGTRLTVT.

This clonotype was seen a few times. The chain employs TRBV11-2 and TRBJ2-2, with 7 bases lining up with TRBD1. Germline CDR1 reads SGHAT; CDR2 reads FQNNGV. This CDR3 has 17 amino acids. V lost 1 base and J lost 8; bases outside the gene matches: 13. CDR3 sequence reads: CASSLVVTQGIEGELFF. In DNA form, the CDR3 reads TGTGCCAGCAGCTTAGTAGTGACACAGGGGATCGAGGGGGAGCTGTTTTTT.

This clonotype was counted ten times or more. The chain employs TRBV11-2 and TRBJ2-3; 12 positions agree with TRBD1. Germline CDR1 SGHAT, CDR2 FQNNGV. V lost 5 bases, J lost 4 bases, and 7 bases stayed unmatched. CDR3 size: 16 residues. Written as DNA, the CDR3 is TGTGCCAGCAGCATATACCGGGACAGGGGGCCAGATACGCAGTATTTT. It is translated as CASSIYRDRGPDTQYF.

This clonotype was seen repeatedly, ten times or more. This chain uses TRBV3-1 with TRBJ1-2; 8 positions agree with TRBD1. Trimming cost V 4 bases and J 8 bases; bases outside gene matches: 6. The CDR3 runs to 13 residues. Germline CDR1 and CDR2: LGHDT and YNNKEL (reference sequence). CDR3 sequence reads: CASSPSGTGGYTF. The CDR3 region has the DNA TGTGCCAGCAGCCCGAGTGGGACAGGCGGCTACACCTTC.

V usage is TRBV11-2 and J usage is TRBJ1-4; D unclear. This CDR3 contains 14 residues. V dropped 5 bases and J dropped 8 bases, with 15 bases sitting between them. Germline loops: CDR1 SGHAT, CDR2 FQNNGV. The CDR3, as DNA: TGTGCCAGCAGCCAAATACGCGCGGCCGAAAAACTGTTTTTT. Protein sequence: CASSQIRAAEKLFF.

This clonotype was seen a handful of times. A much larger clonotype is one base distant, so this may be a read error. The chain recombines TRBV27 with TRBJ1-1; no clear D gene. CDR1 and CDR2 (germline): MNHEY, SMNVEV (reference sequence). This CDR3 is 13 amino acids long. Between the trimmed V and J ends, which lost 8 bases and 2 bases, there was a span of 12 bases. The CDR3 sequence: CASGPTRNTEAFF. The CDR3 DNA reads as TGTGCCAGCGGTCCTACCCGAAACACTGAAGCTTTCTTT.

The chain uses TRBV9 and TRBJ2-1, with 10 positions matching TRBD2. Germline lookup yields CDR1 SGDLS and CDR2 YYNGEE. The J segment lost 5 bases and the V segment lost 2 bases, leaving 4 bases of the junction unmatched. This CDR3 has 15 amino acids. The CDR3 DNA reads TGTGCCAGCAGCGTGCGAGCGGGGGGGGACAATGAGCAGTTCTTC. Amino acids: CASSVRAGGDNEQFF.

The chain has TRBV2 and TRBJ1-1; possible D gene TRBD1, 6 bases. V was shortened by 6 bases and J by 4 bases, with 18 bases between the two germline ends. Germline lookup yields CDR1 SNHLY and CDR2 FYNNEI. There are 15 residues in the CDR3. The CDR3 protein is CASRVQGTKGTEAFF. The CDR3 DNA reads TGTGCCAGCAGGGTTCAGGGGACGAAGGGCACTGAAGCTTTCTTT.

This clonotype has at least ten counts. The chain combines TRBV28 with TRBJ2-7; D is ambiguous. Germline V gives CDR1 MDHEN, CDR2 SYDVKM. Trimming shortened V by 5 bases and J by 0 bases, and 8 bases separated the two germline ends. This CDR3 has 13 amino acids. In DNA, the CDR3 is TGTGCCAGCAGTGTCTTGAGCTCCTACGAGCAGTACTTC. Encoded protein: CASSVLSSYEQYF. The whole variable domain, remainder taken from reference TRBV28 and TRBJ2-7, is DVKVTQSSRYLVKRTGEKVFLECVQDMDHENMFWYRQDPGLGLRLIYFSYDVKMKEKGDIPEGYSVSREKKERFSLILESASTNQTSMYLCASSVLSSYEQYFGPGTRLTVT.

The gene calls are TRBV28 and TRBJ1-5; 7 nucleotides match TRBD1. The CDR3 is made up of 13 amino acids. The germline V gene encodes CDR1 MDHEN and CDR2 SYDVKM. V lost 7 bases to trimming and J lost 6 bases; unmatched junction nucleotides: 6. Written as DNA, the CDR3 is TGTGCCAGCAATTTGAGGGGGCCTCAGCCCCAGCATTTT. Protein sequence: CASNLRGPQPQHF.

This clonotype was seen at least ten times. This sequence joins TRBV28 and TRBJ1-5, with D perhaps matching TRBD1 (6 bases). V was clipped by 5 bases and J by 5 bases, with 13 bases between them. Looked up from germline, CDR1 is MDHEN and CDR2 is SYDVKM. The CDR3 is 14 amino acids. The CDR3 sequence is CASSPRDIYQPQHF. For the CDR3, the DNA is TGTGCCAGCAGTCCCCGGGACATCTATCAGCCCCAGCATTTT.

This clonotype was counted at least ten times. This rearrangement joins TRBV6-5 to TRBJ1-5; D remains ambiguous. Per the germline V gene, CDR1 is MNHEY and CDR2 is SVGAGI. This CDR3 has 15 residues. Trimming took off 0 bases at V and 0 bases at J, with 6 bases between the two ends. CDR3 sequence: CASSYSGSSNQPQHF. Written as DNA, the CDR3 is TGTGCCAGCAGTTACTCCGGCAGTAGCAATCAGCCCCAGCATTTT.

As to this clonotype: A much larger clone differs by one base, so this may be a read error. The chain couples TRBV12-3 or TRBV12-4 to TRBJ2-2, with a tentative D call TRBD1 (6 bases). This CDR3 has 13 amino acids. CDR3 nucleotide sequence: TGTGCCAGCAGCCCAGGGGACACCGGGGAGCTGCTTTTT. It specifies CASSPGDTGELLF.

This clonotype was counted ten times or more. CDR3 DNA: TGTGCCAGCAGTCTTCAGGCCGAGGAGACCCAGTACTTC. Translating gives CASSLQAEETQYF. The chain carries TRBV6-1 and TRBJ2-5; no definite D call. The V gene's germline CDR1 is MNHNS and CDR2 SASEGT. The CDR3 covers 13 residues. V was clipped by 5 bases and J by 5 bases, with 12 bases between them.

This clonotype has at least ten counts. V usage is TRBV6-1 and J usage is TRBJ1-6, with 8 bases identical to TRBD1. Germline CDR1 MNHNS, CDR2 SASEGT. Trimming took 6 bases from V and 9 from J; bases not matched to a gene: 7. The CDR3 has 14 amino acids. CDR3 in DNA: TGTGCCAGCAGCCCGACAGGGGAAGGTTCACCCCTCCACTTT. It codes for CASSPTGEGSPLHF.

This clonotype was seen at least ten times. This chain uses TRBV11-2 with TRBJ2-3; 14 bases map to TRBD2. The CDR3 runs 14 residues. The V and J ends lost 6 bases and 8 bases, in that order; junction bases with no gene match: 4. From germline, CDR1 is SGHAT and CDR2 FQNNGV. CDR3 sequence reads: CASSGLAGGGTQYF. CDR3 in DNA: TGTGCCAGCAGTGGACTAGCGGGGGGAGGTACGCAGTATTTT.

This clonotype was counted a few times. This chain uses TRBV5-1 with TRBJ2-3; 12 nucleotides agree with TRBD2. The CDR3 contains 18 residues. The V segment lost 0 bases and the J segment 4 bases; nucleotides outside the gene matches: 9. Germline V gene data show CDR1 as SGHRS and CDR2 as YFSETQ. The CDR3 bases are TGCGCCAGCAGCTTGGTGTCTAGCGGGGGGGCCATTTCAGATACGCAGTATTTT. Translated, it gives CASSLVSSGGAISDTQYF.

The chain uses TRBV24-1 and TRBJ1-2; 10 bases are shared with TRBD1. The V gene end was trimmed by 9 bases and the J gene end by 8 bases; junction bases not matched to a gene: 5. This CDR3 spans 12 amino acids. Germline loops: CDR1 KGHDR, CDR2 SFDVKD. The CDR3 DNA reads TGTGCCACCCAAGGACAGGGGGTAGGCTACACCTTC. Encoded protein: CATQGQGVGYTF.

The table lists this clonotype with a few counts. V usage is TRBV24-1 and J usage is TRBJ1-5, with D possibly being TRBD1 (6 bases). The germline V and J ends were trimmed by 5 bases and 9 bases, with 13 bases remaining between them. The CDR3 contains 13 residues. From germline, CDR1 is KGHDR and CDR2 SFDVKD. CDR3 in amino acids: CATSGRRGGPQHF. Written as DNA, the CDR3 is TGTGCCACCAGTGGAAGGAGGGGGGGGCCCCAGCATTTT.

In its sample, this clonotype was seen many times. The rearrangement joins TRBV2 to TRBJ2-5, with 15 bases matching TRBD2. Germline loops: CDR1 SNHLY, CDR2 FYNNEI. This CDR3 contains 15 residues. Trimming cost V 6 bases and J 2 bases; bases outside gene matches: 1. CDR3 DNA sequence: TGTGCCAGCAGGGGGACTAGCGGGGGGCAAGAGACCCAGTACTTC. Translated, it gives CASRGTSGGQETQYF.

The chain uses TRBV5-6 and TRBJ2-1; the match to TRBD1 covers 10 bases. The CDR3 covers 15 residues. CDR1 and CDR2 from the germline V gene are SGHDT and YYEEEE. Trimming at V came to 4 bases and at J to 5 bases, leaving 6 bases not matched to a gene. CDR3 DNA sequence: TGTGCCAGCAGCCGGGACAGGGGATTAAACAATGAGCAGTTCTTC. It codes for CASSRDRGLNNEQFF. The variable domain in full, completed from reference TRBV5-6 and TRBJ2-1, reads DAGVTQSPTHLIKTRGQQVTLRCSPKSGHDTVSWYQQALGQGPQFIFQYYEEEERQRGNFPDRFSGHQFPNYSSELNVNALLLGDSALYLCASSRDRGLNNEQFFGPGTRLTVL.

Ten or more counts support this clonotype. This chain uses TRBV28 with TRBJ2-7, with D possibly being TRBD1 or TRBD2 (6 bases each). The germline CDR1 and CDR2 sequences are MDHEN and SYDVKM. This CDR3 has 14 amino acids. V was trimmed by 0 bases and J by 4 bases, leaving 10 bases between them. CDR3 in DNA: TGTGCCAGCAGTTTATGGGAGGGGACATACGAGCAGTACTTC. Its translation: CASSLWEGTYEQYF.

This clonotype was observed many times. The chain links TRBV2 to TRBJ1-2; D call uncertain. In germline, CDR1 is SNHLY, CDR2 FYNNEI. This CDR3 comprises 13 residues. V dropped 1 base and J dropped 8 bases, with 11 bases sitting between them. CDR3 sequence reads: CASSEVVQFGYTF. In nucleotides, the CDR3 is TGTGCCAGCAGTGAAGTAGTTCAGTTCGGCTACACCTTC.